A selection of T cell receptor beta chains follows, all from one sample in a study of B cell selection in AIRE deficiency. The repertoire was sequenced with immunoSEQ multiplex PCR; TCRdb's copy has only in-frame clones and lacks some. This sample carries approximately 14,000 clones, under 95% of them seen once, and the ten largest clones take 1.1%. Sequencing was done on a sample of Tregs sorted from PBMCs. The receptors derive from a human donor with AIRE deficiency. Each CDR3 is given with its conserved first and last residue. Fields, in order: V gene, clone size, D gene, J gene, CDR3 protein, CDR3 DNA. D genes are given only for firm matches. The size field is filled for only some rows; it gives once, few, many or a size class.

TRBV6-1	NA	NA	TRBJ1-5	CASRVGAPNQPQHF	TGTGCCAGCCGGGTGGGGGCCCCTAATCAGCCCCAGCATTTT
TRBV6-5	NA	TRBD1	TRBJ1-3	CASSYSTGSANTIYF	TGTGCCAGCAGTTACTCGACAGGGTCTGCAAACACCATATATTTT
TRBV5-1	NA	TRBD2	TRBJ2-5	CASSLQRLAGVQETQYF	TGCGCCAGCAGCTTGCAGAGACTAGCGGGGGTACAAGAGACCCAGTACTTC
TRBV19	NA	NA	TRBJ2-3	CATKTWTGGGDTQYF	TGTGCCACCAAGACCTGGACAGGCGGGGGAGATACGCAGTATTTT
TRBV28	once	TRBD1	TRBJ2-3	CASSLAGGRILGDTQYF	TGTGCCAGCAGTTTGGCAGGGGGCCGAATTTTGGGAGATACGCAGTATTTT
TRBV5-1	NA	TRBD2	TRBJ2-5	CASSPYRTSGGQETQYF	TGCGCCAGCAGCCCATACCGGACTAGCGGGGGGCAAGAGACCCAGTACTTC
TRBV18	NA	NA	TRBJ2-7	CASSQGSSSYEQYF	TGTGCCAGCTCCCAGGGCAGCAGCTCCTACGAGCAGTACTTC
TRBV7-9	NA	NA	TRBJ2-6	CASSLAYYRESGANVLTF	TGTGCCAGCAGCTTAGCGTATTACAGGGAGTCCGGGGCCAACGTCCTGACTTTC
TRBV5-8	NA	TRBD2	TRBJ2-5	CASSEGLAGGPETQYF	TGTGCCAGCAGCGAGGGACTAGCGGGAGGGCCGGAGACCCAGTACTTC
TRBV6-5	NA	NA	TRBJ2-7	CASSQGRRYYEQYF	TGTGCCAGCAGCCAGGGACGGAGATACTACGAGCAGTACTTC
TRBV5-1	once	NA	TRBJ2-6	CASSTWALGVGTGANVLTF	TGCGCCAGCAGCACATGGGCTTTGGGGGTCGGTACTGGGGCCAACGTCCTGACTTTC
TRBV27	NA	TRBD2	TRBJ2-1	CASSLDLSGRANEQFF	TGTGCCAGCAGTTTAGATCTGAGCGGGAGGGCCAATGAGCAGTTCTTC
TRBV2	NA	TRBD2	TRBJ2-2	CASNSGLAGNTGELFF	TGTGCCAGCAACTCCGGACTAGCGGGAAACACCGGGGAGCTGTTTTTT
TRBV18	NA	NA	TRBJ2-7	CASSPDYEQYF	TGTGCCAGCTCACCGGACTACGAGCAGTACTTC
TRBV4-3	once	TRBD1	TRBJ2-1	CASSQDSVGTGTNEQFF	TGCGCCAGCAGCCAAGACTCGGTGGGGACAGGGACCAATGAGCAGTTCTTC
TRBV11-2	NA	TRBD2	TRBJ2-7	CASSIAGGGYEQYF	TGTGCCAGCAGTATCGCGGGAGGGGGCTACGAGCAGTACTTC
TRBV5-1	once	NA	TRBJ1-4	CASRGQGGEKLFF	TGCGCCAGCAGGGGCCAGGGTGGCGAAAAACTGTTTTTT
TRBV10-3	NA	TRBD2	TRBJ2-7	CAISDLGLADPYEQYF	TGTGCCATCAGTGACCTCGGACTAGCGGACCCCTACGAGCAGTACTTC
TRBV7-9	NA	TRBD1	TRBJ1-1	CASSNRGQNTEAFF	TGTGCCAGCAGCAACAGGGGACAGAACACTGAAGCTTTCTTT
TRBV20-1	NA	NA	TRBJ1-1	CSASWAEAFF	TGCAGTGCTAGTTGGGCTGAAGCTTTCTTT
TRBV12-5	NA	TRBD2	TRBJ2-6	CASGLERGSGANVLTF	TGTGCTAGTGGTTTGGAGCGGGGCTCTGGGGCCAACGTCCTGACTTTC
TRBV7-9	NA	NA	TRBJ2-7	CASSLQQRDEQYF	TGTGCCAGCAGCTTACAACAGCGGGACGAGCAGTACTTC
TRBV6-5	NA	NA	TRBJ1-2	CASRAWTANYGYTF	TGTGCCAGCAGAGCTTGGACAGCTAACTATGGCTACACCTTC
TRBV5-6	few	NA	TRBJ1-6	CASSLGRYSPLHF	TGTGCCAGCAGCTTGGGGCGTTATTCACCCCTCCACTTT
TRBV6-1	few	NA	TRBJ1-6	CASSHRTADNSPLHF	TGTGCCAGCAGCCATCGGACGGCGGATAATTCACCCCTCCACTTT
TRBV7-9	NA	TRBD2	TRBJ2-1	CASSLAGLAGASDEQFF	TGTGCCAGCAGCTTAGCGGGACTAGCGGGAGCTAGCGATGAGCAGTTCTTC
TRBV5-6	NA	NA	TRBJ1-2	CASSSGLGVNYGYTF	TGTGCCAGCAGCTCGGGTCTCGGGGTTAACTATGGCTACACCTTC
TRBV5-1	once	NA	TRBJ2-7	CASSRGAGSSYEQYF	TGCGCCAGCAGCCGGGGTGCGGGCAGCTCCTACGAGCAGTACTTC
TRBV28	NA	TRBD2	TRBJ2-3	CASSFLGLAGATQYF	TGTGCCAGCAGTTTCCTGGGACTAGCGGGAGCTACGCAGTATTTT
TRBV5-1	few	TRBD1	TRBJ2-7	CASSLGETGMTYEQYF	TGCGCCAGCAGCTTGGGAGAGACAGGGATGACCTACGAGCAGTACTTC
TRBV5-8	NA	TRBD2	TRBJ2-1	CASSFFVGREGLRGNEQFF	TGTGCCAGCAGCTTTTTCGTCGGCAGGGAGGGACTTCGGGGGAATGAGCAGTTCTTC
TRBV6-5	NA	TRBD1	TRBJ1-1	CASSYEQGFSTEAFF	TGTGCCAGCAGTTACGAACAGGGGTTCTCGACTGAAGCTTTCTTT
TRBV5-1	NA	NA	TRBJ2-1	CASSLDGFHGFF	TGCGCCAGCAGCTTGGACGGGTTCCACGGGTTCTTC
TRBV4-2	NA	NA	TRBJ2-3	CASSQDRGGGSDTQYF	TGTGCCAGCAGCCAAGATAGGGGGGGAGGGTCAGATACGCAGTATTTT
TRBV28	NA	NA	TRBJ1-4	CASSRPGRWANEKLFF	TGTGCCAGCAGCCGACCGGGGCGTTGGGCTAATGAAAAACTGTTTTTT
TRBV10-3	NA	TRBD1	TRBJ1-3	CAIRPTGRDSGNTIYF	TGTGCCATCAGGCCGACAGGGCGAGATTCTGGAAACACCATATATTTT
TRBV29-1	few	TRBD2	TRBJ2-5	CSVDVAGAIETQYF	TGCAGCGTTGATGTAGCGGGAGCGATAGAGACCCAGTACTTC
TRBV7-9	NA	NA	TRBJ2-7	CASSLVGTGEIYEQYF	TGTGCCAGCAGCTTAGTAGGGACCGGGGAAATCTACGAGCAGTACTTC
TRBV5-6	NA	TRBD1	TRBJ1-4	CASSFDRGSEKLFF	TGTGCCAGCAGTTTTGACAGGGGAAGCGAAAAACTGTTTTTT
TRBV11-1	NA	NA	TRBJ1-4	CASSVDSNEKLFF	TGTGCCAGCAGCGTGGACAGTAATGAAAAACTGTTTTTT
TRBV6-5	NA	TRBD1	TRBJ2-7	CASRKLPGQTYEQYF	TGTGCCAGCAGAAAACTCCCGGGACAGACCTACGAGCAGTACTTC
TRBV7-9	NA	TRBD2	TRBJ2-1	CASSHGSSGRPKQFF	TGTGCCAGCAGCCACGGGTCTAGCGGGAGGCCCAAGCAGTTCTTC
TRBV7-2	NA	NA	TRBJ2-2	CASSSAGTPGTGELFF	TGTGCCAGCAGCTCAGCCGGGACCCCGGGCACCGGGGAGCTGTTTTTT
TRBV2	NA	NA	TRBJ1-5	CASRTTGNQPQHF	TGTGCCAGCAGAACCACAGGGAATCAGCCCCAGCATTTT
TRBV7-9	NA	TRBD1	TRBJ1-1	CASSSHMTGLGEAFF	TGTGCCAGCAGCAGCCATATGACAGGGTTAGGCGAAGCTTTCTTT
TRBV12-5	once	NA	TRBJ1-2	CASGPGTKSYGYTF	TGTGCTAGTGGGCCCGGGACAAAAAGTTACGGCTACACCTTC
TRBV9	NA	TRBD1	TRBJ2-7	CASSPGQGGYEQYF	TGTGCCAGCAGCCCCGGACAGGGGGGCTACGAGCAGTACTTC
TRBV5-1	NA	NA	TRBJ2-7	CASPRTVFSYEQYF	TGCGCCAGCCCTAGGACAGTTTTCTCCTACGAGCAGTACTTC
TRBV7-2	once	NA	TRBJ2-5	CASSLAYSQPQYF	TGTGCCAGCAGCTTAGCGTATTCCCAGCCCCAGTACTTC
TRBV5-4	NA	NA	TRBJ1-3	CASSSGLQGNTIYF	TGTGCCAGCAGCTCCGGCTTACAGGGAAACACCATATATTTT
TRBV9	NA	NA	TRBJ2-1	CASSVAGTYDRSYNEQFF	TGTGCCAGCAGCGTAGCTGGAACGTACGATCGCTCCTACAATGAGCAGTTCTTC